The 28 T cell receptor beta chains listed next were all sequenced from one sample in a study of blood T cell repertoires in COVID-19. Clones were sequenced by immunoSEQ multiplex PCR, and TCRdb holds only the in-frame ones, with some missing. The repertoire includes fewer than 350,000 clones, almost 85% of them detected once, and 6% to 9% sits in the top ten. Sample: peripheral blood. These receptors all stem from a human donor in a cohort sampled during active COVID-19.

The chain combines TRBV7-2 with TRBJ2-1; D perhaps matches TRBD2 (7 bases). CDR3 length: 13 residues. V lost 8 bases to trimming and J lost 2 bases, with 10 bases between them. Germline V gene lookup returns CDR1 SGHTA and CDR2 FQGNSA. The CDR3 DNA reads TGTGCCAGCGCGGGGGCGGCCTACAATGAGCAGTTCTTC. Amino acid sequence: CASAGAAYNEQFF.

The chain carries TRBV3-1 (or the pseudogene TRBV3-2) and TRBJ1-6; 7 bases are shared with TRBD1. The CDR3 is 14 amino acids. V was clipped by 5 bases and J by 8 bases; unmatched bases: 6. Germline CDR1 LGHDT, CDR2 YNNKEL (reference sequence). CDR3 coding DNA: TGTGCCAGCAGCTACAGGGGTATTGATTCACCCCTCCACTTT. Translated, it gives CASSYRGIDSPLHF.

The chain combines TRBV5-1 with TRBJ2-2, with D unresolved. CDR1 and CDR2 from the germline V gene are SGHRS and YFSETQ. V was pared by 2 bases and J by 5 bases, with 4 bases between. The CDR3 contains 12 residues. The CDR3 coding sequence is TGCGCCAGCAGCTTCCGGACCGGGGAGCTGTTTTTT. As protein: CASSFRTGELFF.

The chain joins TRBV12-3 or TRBV12-4 to TRBJ1-4, with D possibly matching TRBD1 (5 bases). CDR3 size: 13 residues. V lost 3 bases, J lost 13 bases, and 15 bases lay in between. CDR3 DNA: TGTGCCAGCAGTTTGCCGGGACTTAACACACTGTTTTTT. Its translation: CASSLPGLNTLFF.

This clone appeared a single time. The chain recombines TRBV9 with TRBJ2-3; D perhaps matches TRBD1 (6 bases). The length of the CDR3 is 15 residues. Between the trimmed V and J ends, which lost 5 bases and 3 bases, there was a span of 16 bases. CDR1 SGDLS and CDR2 YYNGEE come from the germline V gene. The CDR3 is CASRSQGLITDTQYF. CDR3 nucleotides: TGTGCCAGCAGATCACAGGGTTTGATTACAGATACGCAGTATTTT.

V usage is TRBV5-4 and J usage is TRBJ1-1; D is unclear. CDR1 is SGHNT, CDR2 YYREEE, per germline (reference sequence). Trimming shortened V by 0 bases and J by 3 bases, and 12 bases separated the two germline ends. CDR3 length: 15 residues. CDR3 in DNA: TGTGCCAGCAGCTTGGAGATAGGAGGGTACACTGAAGCTTTCTTT. This encodes CASSLEIGGYTEAFF.

The V call is TRBV5-1, the J call TRBJ2-1; possibly TRBD1 for D (5 bases). The germline CDR1 and CDR2 sequences are SGHRS and YFSETQ. CDR3 size: 12 residues. Trimming shortened V by 0 bases and J by 7 bases, and 5 bases separated the two germline ends. The CDR3 spells CASSLGQNEQFF. The CDR3 DNA is TGCGCCAGCAGCTTGGGACAGAATGAGCAGTTCTTC.

The chain couples TRBV7-3 to TRBJ1-1; 7 nucleotides align to TRBD1. V trimming: 5 bases; J trimming: 2 bases; junction bases outside the gene matches: 8. The CDR3 length is 15 residues. CDR1 SGHTA and CDR2 FQGTGA come from the germline V gene. This CDR3 reads CASSPSGTANTEAFF. The CDR3 DNA is TGTGCCAGCAGCCCATCCGGGACAGCTAACACTGAAGCTTTCTTT. Supplemented by reference TRBV7-3 and TRBJ1-1, the full variable domain reads GAGVSQTPSNKVTEKGKYVELRCDPISGHTALYWYRQSLGQGPEFLIYFQGTGAADDSGLPNDRFFAVRPEGSVSTLKIQRTERGDSAVYLCASSPSGTANTEAFFGQGTRLTVV.

This clone was detected only a few times. The chain employs TRBV2 and TRBJ2-3; the D gene is possibly TRBD1 (6 bases). The CDR3 totals 17 residues. CDR1 is SNHLY and CDR2 is FYNNEI in the germline V gene. V gave up 0 bases and J gave up 4 bases, with 17 bases separating them. CDR3 region: CASSEALGRGFSDTQYF. CDR3 nucleotides: TGTGCCAGCAGTGAAGCGCTTGGCAGGGGATTCTCAGATACGCAGTATTTT.

The chain has TRBV9 and TRBJ2-7; a weak D match, TRBD1 (5 bases). CDR1 and CDR2 (germline): SGDLS, YYNGEE. The V end lost 0 bases, the J end lost 7 bases, and 11 bases lay between the germline ends. This CDR3 spans 13 amino acids. CDR3 residues: CASSVEGSGEQYF. The CDR3 bases are TGTGCCAGCAGCGTAGAGGGGTCGGGTGAGCAGTACTTC.

The chain uses TRBV27 and TRBJ2-7; 8 bases line up with TRBD1. The trim removed 5 bases at V and 5 bases at J, leaving 8 bases unmatched. The V gene's germline CDR1 is MNHEY and CDR2 SMNVEV (reference sequence). The CDR3 runs to 14 residues. CDR3 DNA sequence: TGTGCCAGCAGTCCCGGGGCAGGGGGCAACGAGCAGTACTTC. This sequence encodes CASSPGAGGNEQYF.

The chain uses TRBV7-3 and TRBJ1-1; no firm D call. Per the germline V gene, CDR1 is SGHTA and CDR2 is FQGTGA. The CDR3 sequence is 13 residues long. Trimming shortened V by 3 bases and J by 1 base, and 6 bases separated the two germline ends. CDR3 residues: CASSFARNTEAFF. For the CDR3, the DNA is TGTGCCAGCAGCTTTGCCAGGAACACTGAAGCTTTCTTT.

The chain uses TRBV9 and TRBJ2-2; possible D gene TRBD1, 6 bases. Trimming removed 3 bases from V and 5 bases from J, with 17 bases in between. Germline loops: CDR1 SGDLS, CDR2 YYNGEE. This CDR3 has 16 residues. CDR3 coding DNA: TGTGCCAGCAGCGCGACGTCTGGGGGCGCGACCGGGGAGCTGTTTTTT. Amino acids: CASSATSGGATGELFF.

The chain combines TRBV5-1 with TRBJ1-1; D is unclear. Trimming removed 0 bases at V and 0 bases at J, with 3 bases between. The CDR3 is 13 amino acids. Germline V gene data show CDR1 as SGHRS and CDR2 as YFSETQ. The CDR3: CASSLDMNTEAFF. In DNA, the CDR3 is TGCGCCAGCAGCTTGGACATGAACACTGAAGCTTTCTTT.

This clone was detected once. The rearrangement joins TRBV7-2 to TRBJ1-1, with a possible D match to TRBD1 (6 bases). Germline assignment: CDR1 SGHTA and CDR2 FQGNSA. Trimming took off 1 base at V and 2 bases at J, with 11 bases between the two ends. This CDR3 spans 15 amino acids. CDR3 residues: CASSLEYRVNTEAFF. In nucleotides, the CDR3 is TGTGCCAGCAGCTTAGAATACAGGGTAAACACTGAAGCTTTCTTT.

This CDR3 reads CASSPVPSGGADTQYF. DNA of the CDR3: TGTGCCAGCTCACCAGTTCCTAGCGGGGGTGCAGATACGCAGTATTTT. This chain links TRBV18 with TRBJ2-3; 10 bases agree with TRBD2. This CDR3 has 16 amino acids. Germline loops: CDR1 KGHSH, CDR2 LQKENI. V lost 2 bases and J lost 4; bases outside the gene matches: 6. The whole variable domain, filled in from reference TRBV18 and TRBJ2-3, reads NAGVMQNPRHLVRRRGQEARLRCSPMKGHSHVYWYRQLPEEGLKFMVYLQKENIIDESGMPKERFSAEFPKEGPSILRIQQVVRGDSAAYFCASSPVPSGGADTQYFGPGTRLTVL.

The chain carries TRBV30 and TRBJ2-6; 7 bases are a match to TRBD1. CDR1 and CDR2 from the germline V gene are GTSNPN and SVGIG (reference sequence). This CDR3 has 18 residues. The V segment lost 6 bases and the J segment 1 base; nucleotides outside the gene matches: 15. CDR3 loop: CACRIRDRPFSGANVLTF. The CDR3 DNA reads as TGTGCCTGTCGTATCCGGGACAGACCCTTTTCTGGGGCCAACGTCCTGACTTTC.

The chain employs TRBV7-9 and TRBJ1-3, with D possibly being TRBD1 (6 bases). The CDR3 spans 18 residues. V was clipped by 0 bases and J by 3 bases, with 18 bases between them. Germline lookup yields CDR1 SEHNR and CDR2 FQNEAQ (reference sequence). The CDR3 coding sequence is TGTGCCAGCAGCTTAGCGTCTCCGGGGGGCGCTTTTGGAAACACCATATATTTT. Its translation is CASSLASPGGAFGNTIYF.

V usage is TRBV25-1 and J usage is TRBJ1-4; the D is unclear. The CDR3 length is 11 residues. Trimming removed 5 bases at V and 8 bases at J, with 6 bases between. Germline CDR1 reads MGHDK; CDR2 reads SYGVNS. The CDR3 here is CASSRWEKLFF. The CDR3 coding sequence is TGTGCCAGCAGTCGGTGGGAAAAACTGTTTTTT.

This clone appeared once. This chain connects TRBV5-8 to TRBJ1-2; D is ambiguous. The length of the CDR3 is 13 residues. V was clipped by 6 bases and J by 5 bases, with 14 bases between them. Per the germline V gene, CDR1 is SGHTS and CDR2 is YDEGEE. This chain's CDR3 is CASKNSGYYGYTF. CDR3 coding DNA: TGTGCCAGCAAAAATTCGGGGTATTATGGCTACACCTTC.

This clone was found a few times. V is TRBV5-6 and J is TRBJ1-6; 7 nucleotides agree with TRBD1. Germline values: CDR1 SGHDT, CDR2 YYEEEE. V dropped 4 bases and J dropped 7; count of bases not matched to a gene: 11. The CDR3 extends over 16 amino acids. The CDR3: CASSQGQHKKNSPLHF. The CDR3 bases are TGTGCCAGCAGCCAGGGACAGCACAAGAAGAATTCACCCCTCCACTTT. Variable domain in full (rest from reference TRBV5-6 and TRBJ1-6): DAGVTQSPTHLIKTRGQQVTLRCSPKSGHDTVSWYQQALGQGPQFIFQYYEEEERQRGNFPDRFSGHQFPNYSSELNVNALLLGDSALYLCASSQGQHKKNSPLHFGNGTRLTVT.

The chain links TRBV2 to TRBJ1-4; D gene unclear. In germline, CDR1 is SNHLY, CDR2 FYNNEI. V was trimmed by 6 bases and J by 0 bases, leaving 8 bases between them. The CDR3 runs 14 residues. Here the CDR3 reads CASRRPATNEKLFF. CDR3 sequence (DNA): TGTGCCAGCAGGAGGCCCGCAACTAATGAAAAACTGTTTTTT.

The rearrangement links TRBV2 to TRBJ1-4; perhaps TRBD1 as D (5 bases). The CDR3 runs 13 residues. CDR1 SNHLY and CDR2 FYNNEI come from the germline V gene. Trimming took 7 bases from V and 3 from J, leaving 9 bases between them. The DNA of the CDR3 is TGTGCCAGCATTCAGGGTCCTAATGAAAAACTGTTTTTT. It specifies CASIQGPNEKLFF.

Turning to this clone: The same CDR3 can be traced to other DNA sequences in this sample. The J gene is TRBJ1-2, the V gene TRBV6-5, with a possible D match to TRBD1 (6 bases). Trimming took 0 bases from V and 2 from J, leaving 10 bases between them. Per germline, CDR1 MNHEY and CDR2 SVGAGI. The CDR3 totals 15 residues. The CDR3 bases are TGTGCCAGCAGTTACTCGAGAACAGGGAACTATGGCTACACCTTC. Its translation: CASSYSRTGNYGYTF.

V is TRBV7-2 and J is TRBJ2-2; D gene ambiguous. This CDR3 has 15 residues. The ends were cut back, 2 bases at V and 0 bases at J, with 7 bases in the middle. Germline V gene lookup returns CDR1 SGHTA and CDR2 FQGNSA. The CDR3 here is CASSLSSTNTGELFF. CDR3 DNA sequence: TGTGCCAGCAGCTTATCATCCACGAACACCGGGGAGCTGTTTTTT.

This clone was seen only once. V is TRBV27 and J is TRBJ2-7; TRBD2 agrees at 7 bases. Losses at the gene ends were 6 bases for V and 6 bases for J; bases not matched to a gene: 2. The CDR3 sequence is 11 residues long. CDR1 is MNHEY and CDR2 is SMNVEV in the germline V gene (reference sequence). The CDR3 DNA reads TGTGCCAGCAGCGGGGGGTCCGAGCAGTACTTC. It translates to CASSGGSEQYF.

CDR3 sequence reads: CASRRTAFTNYGYTF. As DNA, the CDR3 is TGTGCCAGCAGGCGTACAGCCTTTACTAACTATGGCTACACCTTC. The chain couples TRBV6-5 to TRBJ1-2; D call uncertain. The germline V gene encodes CDR1 MNHEY and CDR2 SVGAGI. This CDR3 has 15 residues. Trimming left V 6 bases short and J 0 bases short, with 14 bases between.

The genes are TRBV7-9 and TRBJ2-1; 15 nucleotides line up with TRBD2. With 5 bases clipped from V and 0 bases from J, the junction kept 5 bases outside the gene matches. This CDR3 has 18 residues. Germline V gene sequence: CDR1 SEHNR, CDR2 FQNEAQ (reference sequence). CDR3 loop: CASSAGLAGGSSYNEQFF. The DNA of the CDR3 is TGTGCCAGCAGCGCGGGACTAGCGGGGGGAAGCTCCTACAATGAGCAGTTCTTC.